This TCR beta chain came from a study of blood T cell repertoires in COVID-19. Study in general: T cells, B-cell-depleted T cells, or PBMCs supplied cDNA or gDNA.

The protocol was immunoSEQ multiplex PCR, while the TCRdb copy is restricted to in-frame clones and leaves out a portion. Found here are roughly 250,000 clones, 86% of them singletons; the top ten hold approximately 2%. The sequence was collected from a woman aged 45-65 years who had recovered from COVID-19. Specimen: PBMCs or T cells enriched from blood (not recorded which).

This chain's CDR3 is CASSPQGLHSNQPQHF. The CDR3 nucleotides read TGTGCCAGCAGCCCTCAGGGGCTCCATAGCAATCAGCCCCAGCATTTT. The chain joins TRBV28 to TRBJ1-5, with a tentative D call TRBD1 (6 bases). The CDR3 is 16 residues long. V was trimmed by 6 bases and J by 0 bases, leaving 15 bases between them. From germline, CDR1 is MDHEN and CDR2 SYDVKM. Based on the CDR3 plus reference TRBV28 and TRBJ1-5, the full variable domain is DVKVTQSSRYLVKRTGEKVFLECVQDMDHENMFWYRQDPGLGLRLIYFSYDVKMKEKGDIPEGYSVSREKKERFSLILESASTNQTSMYLCASSPQGLHSNQPQHFGDGTRLSIL.